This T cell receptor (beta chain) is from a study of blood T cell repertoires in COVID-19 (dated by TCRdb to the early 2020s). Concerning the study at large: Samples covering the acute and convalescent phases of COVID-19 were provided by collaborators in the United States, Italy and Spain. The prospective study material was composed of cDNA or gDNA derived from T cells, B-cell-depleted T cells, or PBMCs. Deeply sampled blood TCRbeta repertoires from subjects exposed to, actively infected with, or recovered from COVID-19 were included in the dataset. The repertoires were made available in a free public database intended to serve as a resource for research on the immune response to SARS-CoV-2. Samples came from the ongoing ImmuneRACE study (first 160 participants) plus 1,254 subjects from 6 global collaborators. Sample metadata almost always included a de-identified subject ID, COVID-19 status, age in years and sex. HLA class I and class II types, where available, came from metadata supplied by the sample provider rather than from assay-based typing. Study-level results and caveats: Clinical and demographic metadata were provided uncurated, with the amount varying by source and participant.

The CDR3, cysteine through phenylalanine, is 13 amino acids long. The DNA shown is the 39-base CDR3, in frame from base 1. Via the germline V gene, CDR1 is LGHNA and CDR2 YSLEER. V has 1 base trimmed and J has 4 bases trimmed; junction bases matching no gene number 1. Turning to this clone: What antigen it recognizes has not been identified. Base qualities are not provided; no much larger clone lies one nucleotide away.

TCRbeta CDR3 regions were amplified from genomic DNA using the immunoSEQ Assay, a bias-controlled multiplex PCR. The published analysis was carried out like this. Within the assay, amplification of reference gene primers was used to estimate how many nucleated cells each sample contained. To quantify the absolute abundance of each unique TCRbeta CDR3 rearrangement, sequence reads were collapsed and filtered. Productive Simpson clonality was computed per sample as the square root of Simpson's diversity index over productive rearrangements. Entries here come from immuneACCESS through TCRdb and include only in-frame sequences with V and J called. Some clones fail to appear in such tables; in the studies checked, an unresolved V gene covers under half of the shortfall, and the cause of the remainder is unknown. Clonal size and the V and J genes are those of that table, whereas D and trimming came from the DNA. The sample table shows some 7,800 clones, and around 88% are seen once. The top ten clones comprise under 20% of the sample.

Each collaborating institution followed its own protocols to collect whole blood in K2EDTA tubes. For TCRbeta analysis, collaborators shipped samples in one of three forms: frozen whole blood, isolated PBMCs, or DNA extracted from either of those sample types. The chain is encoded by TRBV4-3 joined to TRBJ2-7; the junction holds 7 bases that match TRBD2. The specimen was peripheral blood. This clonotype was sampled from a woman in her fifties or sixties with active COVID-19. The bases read TGCGCCAGCAGCCAAGGGGGGGGATACGAGCAGTACTTC. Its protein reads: CASSQGGGYEQYF.